Listed here are 24 T cell receptor beta chains from one sample, sequenced in a study of cytomegalovirus exposure and HLA in healthy donors. It was with 60 Vbeta and 13 Jbeta primers that the PCR ran. Here immunoSEQ multiplex PCR was the method, and the copy in TCRdb shows in-frame clones only, minus some. The repertoire holds about 200,000 clones, with approximately 80% as singletons. Source material: PBMCs. These receptors all come from a man aged 45 to 65 in good health and CMV-seronegative.

As regards this clone: An end of the junction does not agree with germline; a read error may underlie this. The rearrangement links TRBV18 to TRBJ2-7; 15 bases map to TRBD2. From germline, CDR1 is KGHSH and CDR2 LQKENI. This CDR3 comprises 17 residues. In DNA form, the CDR3 reads TGTGCCAGCTCAGCACCGGGACTAGCGGGAGGCTCCAAAGGACAGTACTTC. As protein: CASSAPGLAGGSKGQYF.

CDR3 residues: CASSAAHRDSHNYEQYF. Here the CDR3 DNA reads TGTGCCAGCAGTGCCGCCCACCGGGACAGTCATAACTACGAGCAGTACTTC. This chain links TRBV28 with TRBJ2-7, with 7 positions matching TRBD1. CDR3 size: 17 residues. Looked up from germline, CDR1 is MDHEN and CDR2 is SYDVKM. The V segment lost 5 bases and the J segment 3 bases; nucleotides outside the gene matches: 16.

The chain has TRBV4-1 and TRBJ2-2; the match to TRBD2 covers 11 bases. The V and J ends lost 6 bases and 2 bases, in that order; junction bases with no gene match: 2. The CDR3 spans 15 residues. Germline CDR1 MGHRA, CDR2 YSYEKL. Here the CDR3 reads CASRLAGANTGELFF. The CDR3 nucleotides read TGCGCCAGCAGACTAGCGGGAGCAAACACCGGGGAGCTGTTTTTT.

The chain couples TRBV7-3 to TRBJ2-7; a weak D match, TRBD2 (5 bases). CDR1 and CDR2 (germline): SGHTA, FQGTGA. V lost 2 bases to trimming and J lost 6 bases, with 14 bases between them. This CDR3 has 14 amino acids. Written as DNA, the CDR3 is TGTGCCAGCAGCTTACTTTCCTTTGGGAGCGAGCAGTACTTC. Translated, it gives CASSLLSFGSEQYF.

The rearrangement joins TRBV5-6 to TRBJ2-5; TRBD2 might be the D (6 bases). Per the germline V gene, CDR1 is SGHDT and CDR2 is YYEEEE. The CDR3 spans 15 residues. V lost 4 bases and J 2 bases, leaving 15 bases between the germline ends. In DNA form, the CDR3 reads TGTGCCAGCAGCCTCAGACGGGGGTTTCAAGAGACCCAGTACTTC. Amino acid sequence: CASSLRRGFQETQYF.

The chain uses TRBV30 and TRBJ2-5; possibly TRBD1 for D (5 bases). CDR3 length equals 12 residues. Germline V CDR1 and CDR2: GTSNPN, SVGIG (reference sequence). The CDR3 sequence is CASPGSGETQYF. The CDR3 DNA reads TGTGCTTCCCCAGGGTCGGGAGAGACCCAGTACTTC.

The chain carries TRBV5-1 and TRBJ2-3; TRBD2 matches 9 bases. Looked up from germline, CDR1 is SGHRS and CDR2 is YFSETQ. J was trimmed by 4 bases and V by 0 bases; bases with no gene match: 6. CDR3 length: 16 amino acids. This chain's CDR3 is CASSLVAGGSPDTQYF. In DNA form, the CDR3 reads TGCGCCAGCAGCTTGGTGGCGGGAGGGTCCCCAGATACGCAGTATTTT.

V is TRBV28 and J is TRBJ2-7; D is perhaps TRBD1 (6 bases). V lost 2 bases to trimming and J lost 3 bases, with 14 bases between them. This CDR3 region has 15 residues. CDR1 and CDR2 from the germline V gene are MDHEN and SYDVKM. The CDR3 coding sequence is TGTGCCAGCAGTTTAGACACACGAGGGGGCTACGAGCAGTACTTC. Translated, it gives CASSLDTRGGYEQYF.

The chain carries TRBV30 and TRBJ2-1, with D tentatively TRBD1 (6 bases). V dropped 1 base and J dropped 14 bases, with 15 bases sitting between them. CDR1 GTSNPN and CDR2 SVGIG come from the germline V gene (reference sequence). The CDR3 spans 12 residues. CDR3 loop: CAWSDNRDTKFF. The CDR3 DNA follows: TGTGCCTGGAGTGACAACCGGGACACAAAGTTCTTC.

In DNA form, the CDR3 reads TGTGCCAGCAGCCAAGTCGTCGTCTCCTACGAGCAGTACTTC. Residues: CASSQVVVSYEQYF. The chain uses TRBV4-2 and TRBJ2-7; D is uncertain. The CDR3 is 14 amino acids. V dropped 1 base and J dropped 0 bases, with 7 bases sitting between them. Per germline, CDR1 LGHNA and CDR2 YNFKEQ.

V gene TRBV19 combines with J gene TRBJ1-3; D not certain. The CDR3 is made up of 13 amino acids. Germline loops: CDR1 LNHDA, CDR2 SQIVND (reference sequence). V was shortened by 8 bases and J by 0 bases, with 8 bases between the two germline ends. This chain's CDR3 is CASRASSGNTIYF. The CDR3 coding sequence is TGTGCCAGTCGCGCAAGCTCTGGAAACACCATATATTTT. Based on the CDR3 plus reference TRBV19 and TRBJ1-3, the full variable domain is DGGITQSPKYLFRKEGQNVTLSCEQNLNHDAMYWYRQDPGQGLRLIYYSQIVNDFQKGDIAEGYSVSREKKESFPLTVTSAQKNPTAFYLCASRASSGNTIYFGEGSWLTVV.

This chain links TRBV6-1 with TRBJ2-1; the D is unclear. The CDR3 sequence is 11 residues long. Germline values: CDR1 MNHNS, CDR2 SASEGT. Trimming cost V 1 base and J 12 bases, with 7 bases left between them. The chain's CDR3 is CASSEVAVQFF. CDR3 sequence (DNA): TGTGCCAGCAGTGAAGTGGCGGTGCAGTTCTTC.

The genes are TRBV7-3 and TRBJ2-1, with 9 bases matching TRBD1. This CDR3 contains 15 residues. Trimming cost V 5 bases and J 0 bases; bases outside gene matches: 2. The V gene's germline CDR1 is SGHTA and CDR2 FQGTGA. The CDR3 is CASSTDRGSYNEQFF. The CDR3 DNA reads TGTGCCAGCAGCACGGACAGGGGCTCCTACAATGAGCAGTTCTTC.

The V and J genes are TRBV7-2 and TRBJ2-2; D is perhaps TRBD2 (5 bases). The CDR3 length is 14 residues. Per the germline V gene, CDR1 is SGHTA and CDR2 is FQGNSA. V lost 1 base and J 4 bases, leaving 7 bases between the germline ends. CDR3: CASSLGLATGELFF. CDR3 sequence (DNA): TGTGCCAGCAGCTTAGGGCTAGCCACCGGGGAGCTGTTTTTT.

The chain is built from TRBV5-8 and TRBJ2-2; tentatively, D is TRBD2 (5 bases). CDR1 is SGHTS, CDR2 YDEGEE, per germline. CDR3 length equals 19 residues. V was clipped by 4 bases and J by 0 bases, with 22 bases between them. The CDR3 coding sequence is TGTGCCAGCAGCCTGTCCGGGGTAAGTCCGTCCTCGAACACCGGGGAGCTGTTTTTT. It specifies CASSLSGVSPSSNTGELFF.

The chain uses TRBV11-2 and TRBJ2-4; D not certain. Per germline, CDR1 SGHAT and CDR2 FQNNGV. V was shortened by 6 bases and J by 0 bases, with 9 bases between the two germline ends. This CDR3 spans 14 amino acids. CDR3 amino acids: CASRTVIAKNIQYF. DNA for the CDR3: TGTGCCAGCAGAACGGTTATAGCCAAAAACATTCAGTACTTC.

CDR3 sequence (DNA): TGCGCCAGCAGCTTTGGTAGCGGGAGCACAGATACGCAGTATTTT. Translated, it gives CASSFGSGSTDTQYF. The chain joins TRBV5-1 to TRBJ2-3; 7 nucleotides match TRBD2. CDR1 and CDR2 from the germline V gene are SGHRS and YFSETQ. Trimming removed 2 bases from V and 0 bases from J; junction bases left unmatched: 3. The CDR3 contains 15 residues. Filled out from reference TRBV5-1 and TRBJ2-3, the complete variable domain reads KAGVTQTPRYLIKTRGQQVTLSCSPISGHRSVSWYQQTPGQGLQFLFEYFSETQRNKGNFPGRFSGRQFSNSRSEMNVSTLELGDSALYLCASSFGSGSTDTQYFGPGTRLTVL.

This clone has a handful of counts. The rearrangement joins TRBV28 to TRBJ2-3; possible D gene TRBD2, 5 bases. V was pared by 2 bases and J by 11 bases, with 8 bases between. Germline V gene lookup returns CDR1 MDHEN and CDR2 SYDVKM. This CDR3 is built from 11 residues. CDR3 amino acids: CASSLIGEQYF. DNA of the CDR3: TGTGCCAGCAGTTTAATCGGGGAGCAGTATTTT.

A few counts support this clone. The V gene is TRBV14, the J gene TRBJ2-7; no reliable D call. The CDR3 consists of 12 residues. V was shortened by 4 bases and J by 2 bases, with 6 bases between the two germline ends. Germline V gives CDR1 SGHDN, CDR2 FVKESK. CDR3 sequence (DNA): TGTGCCAGCAGCCCCCAGGCCTACGAGCAGTACTTC. Translating it yields CASSPQAYEQYF. The variable domain in full, with the rest retrieved from reference TRBV14 and TRBJ2-7, is EAGVTQFPSHSVIEKGQTVTLRCDPISGHDNLYWYRRVMGKEIKFLLHFVKESKQDESGMPNNRFLAERTGGTYSTLKVQPAELEDSGVYFCASSPQAYEQYFGPGTRLTVT.

The chain recombines TRBV5-4 with TRBJ1-1, with 11 bases aligning to TRBD1. Per germline, CDR1 SGHNT and CDR2 YYREEE (reference sequence). CDR3 size: 15 residues. Trimming cost V 3 bases and J 4 bases; bases outside gene matches: 5. The CDR3 DNA follows: TGTGCCAGCAGCTCGGGGACAGGGGGAGGCACTGAAGCTTTCTTT. It translates to CASSSGTGGGTEAFF.

The J gene is TRBJ2-1, the V gene TRBV14; possible D gene TRBD1, 7 bases. V lost 4 bases, J lost 6 bases, and 19 bases lay in between. The CDR3 loop spans 16 amino acids. Germline-derived CDR1 and CDR2 are SGHDN and FVKESK. The CDR3 DNA sequence: TGTGCCAGCAGCCTCCGGACAGGTTCGGGAGCCAATGAGCAGTTCTTC. Translating gives CASSLRTGSGANEQFF.

The J gene is TRBJ2-1, the V gene TRBV27, with D possibly being TRBD2 (6 bases). The CDR3 is 18 residues long. Trimming took 3 bases from V and 2 from J, leaving 20 bases between them. CDR1 and CDR2 from the germline V gene are MNHEY and SMNVEV (reference sequence). CDR3: CASSLDPRRRGTYNEQFF. CDR3 nucleotide sequence: TGTGCCAGCAGTTTGGACCCCCGGAGGCGGGGAACCTACAATGAGCAGTTCTTC.

This chain links TRBV29-1 with TRBJ2-3, with D possibly TRBD1 on 6 matching bases. Per the germline V gene, CDR1 is SQVTM and CDR2 is ANQGSEA. Between the trimmed V and J ends, which lost 7 bases and 3 bases, there was a span of 14 bases. The CDR3 extends over 13 amino acids. CDR3 DNA: TGCAGCGCTACCGAGGGGGTGACAGATACGCAGTATTTT. Translated: CSATEGVTDTQYF.

This chain connects TRBV7-9 to TRBJ2-7; 7 nucleotides align to TRBD2. Germline V CDR1 and CDR2: SEHNR, FQNEAQ (reference sequence). The CDR3 runs to 14 residues. The junction had 7 bases not matched to a gene; V was cut back by 5 bases and J by 3 bases. The CDR3 loop reads CASSLGGTNYEQYF. The CDR3 DNA is TGTGCCAGCAGCCTGGGGGGGACTAACTACGAGCAGTACTTC.